This T cell receptor beta chain was identified during a study of CD8 T cells in ankylosing spondylitis. V was shortened by 3 bases and J by 1 base, with 13 bases between the two germline ends. The CDR3 spans 16 residues. CDR1 SGHTA and CDR2 FQGNSA come from the germline V gene. MiXCR, applied by TCRdb to the 5' RACE reads, yields one record per CDR3 protein. The sample has about 240,000 distinct CDR3 sequences; about 10% are singletons. This clonotype was recorded a few times. The sequence came from a male donor with ankylosing spondylitis or in good health (not recorded which). The sample taken for sequencing was blood, either unsorted or a sorted T cell fraction (not recorded which). The chain uses TRBV7-2 and TRBJ1-3; D ambiguous. The CDR3 DNA reads as TGTGCCAGCAGCTTGACCGGGATCGTGTCTGGAAACACCATATATTTT. It codes for CASSLTGIVSGNTIYF.